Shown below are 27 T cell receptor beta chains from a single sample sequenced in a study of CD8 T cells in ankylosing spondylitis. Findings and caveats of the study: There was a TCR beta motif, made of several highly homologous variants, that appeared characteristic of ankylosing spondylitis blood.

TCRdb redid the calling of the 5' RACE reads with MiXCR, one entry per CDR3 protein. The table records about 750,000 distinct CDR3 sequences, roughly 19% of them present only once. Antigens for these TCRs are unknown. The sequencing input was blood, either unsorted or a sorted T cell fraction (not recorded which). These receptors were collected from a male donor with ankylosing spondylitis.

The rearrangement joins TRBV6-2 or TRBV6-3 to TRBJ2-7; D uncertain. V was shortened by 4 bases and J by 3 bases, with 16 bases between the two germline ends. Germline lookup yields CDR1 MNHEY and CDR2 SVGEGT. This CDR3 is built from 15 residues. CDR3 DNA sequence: TGTGCCAGCAGTTCGCCGCATGGCACGAGCTACGAGCAGTACTTC. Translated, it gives CASSSPHGTSYEQYF.

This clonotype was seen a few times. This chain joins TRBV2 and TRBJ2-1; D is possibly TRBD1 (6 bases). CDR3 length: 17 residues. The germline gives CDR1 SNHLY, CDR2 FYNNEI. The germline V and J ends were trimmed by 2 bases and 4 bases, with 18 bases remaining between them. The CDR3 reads CASSELGGPSVYNEQFF. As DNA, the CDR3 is TGTGCCAGCAGTGAATTAGGGGGACCCTCCGTATACAATGAGCAGTTCTTC.

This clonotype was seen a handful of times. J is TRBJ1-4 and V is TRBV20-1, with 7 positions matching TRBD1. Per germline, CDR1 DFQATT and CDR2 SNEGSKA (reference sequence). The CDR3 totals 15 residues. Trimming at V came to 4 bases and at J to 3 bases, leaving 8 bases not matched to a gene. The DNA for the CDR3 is TGCAGTGCTAAGGGTCCCACAGGGGCTAATGAAAAACTGTTTTTT. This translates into CSAKGPTGANEKLFF.

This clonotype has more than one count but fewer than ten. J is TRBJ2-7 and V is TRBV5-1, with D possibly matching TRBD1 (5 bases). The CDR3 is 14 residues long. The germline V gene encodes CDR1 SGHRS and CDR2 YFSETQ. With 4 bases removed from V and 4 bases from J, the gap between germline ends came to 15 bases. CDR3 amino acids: CASSPRQGMYEQYF. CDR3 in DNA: TGCGCCAGCAGCCCCCGCCAGGGAATGTACGAGCAGTACTTC.

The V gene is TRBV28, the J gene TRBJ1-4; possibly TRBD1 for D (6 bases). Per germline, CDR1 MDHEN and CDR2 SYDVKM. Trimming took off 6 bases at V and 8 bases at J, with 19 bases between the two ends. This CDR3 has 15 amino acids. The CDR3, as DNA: TGTGCCAGCAGCCCAGGACAGAGTGTGCGCGAAAAACTGTTTTTT. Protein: CASSPGQSVREKLFF. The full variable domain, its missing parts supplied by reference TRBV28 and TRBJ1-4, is DVKVTQSSRYLVKRTGEKVFLECVQDMDHENMFWYRQDPGLGLRLIYFSYDVKMKEKGDIPEGYSVSREKKERFSLILESASTNQTSMYLCASSPGQSVREKLFFGSGTQLSVL.

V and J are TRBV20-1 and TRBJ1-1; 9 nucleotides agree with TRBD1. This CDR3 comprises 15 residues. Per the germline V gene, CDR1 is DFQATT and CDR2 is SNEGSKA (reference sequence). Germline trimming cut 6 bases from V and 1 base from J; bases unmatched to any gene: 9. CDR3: CSAEHRGRGNTEAFF. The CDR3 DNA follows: TGCAGTGCAGAACACAGGGGGCGGGGGAACACTGAAGCTTTCTTT.

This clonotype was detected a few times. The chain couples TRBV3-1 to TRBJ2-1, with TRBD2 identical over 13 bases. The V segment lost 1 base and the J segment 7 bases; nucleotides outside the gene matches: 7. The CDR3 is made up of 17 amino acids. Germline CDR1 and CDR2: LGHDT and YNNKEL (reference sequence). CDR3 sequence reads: CASSQVLLAGGPNEQFF. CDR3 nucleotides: TGTGCCAGCAGCCAAGTCCTACTAGCGGGAGGGCCTAATGAGCAGTTCTTC.

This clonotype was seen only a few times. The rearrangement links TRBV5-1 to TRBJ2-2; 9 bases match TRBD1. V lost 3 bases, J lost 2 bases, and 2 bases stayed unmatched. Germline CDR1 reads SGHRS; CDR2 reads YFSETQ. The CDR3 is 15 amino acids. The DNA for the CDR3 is TGCGCCAGCAGCTCGGGACAGGGTAACACCGGGGAGCTGTTTTTT. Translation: CASSSGQGNTGELFF. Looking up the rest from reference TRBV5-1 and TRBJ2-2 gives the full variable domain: KAGVTQTPRYLIKTRGQQVTLSCSPISGHRSVSWYQQTPGQGLQFLFEYFSETQRNKGNFPGRFSGRQFSNSRSEMNVSTLELGDSALYLCASSSGQGNTGELFFGEGSRLTVL.

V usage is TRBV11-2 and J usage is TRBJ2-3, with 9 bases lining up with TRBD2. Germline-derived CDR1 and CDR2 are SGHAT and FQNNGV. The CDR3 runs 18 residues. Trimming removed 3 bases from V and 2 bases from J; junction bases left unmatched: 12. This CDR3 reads CASSLLAGSAGVTDTQYF. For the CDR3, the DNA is TGTGCCAGCAGCTTGCTAGCGGGATCAGCGGGGGTCACAGATACGCAGTATTTT.

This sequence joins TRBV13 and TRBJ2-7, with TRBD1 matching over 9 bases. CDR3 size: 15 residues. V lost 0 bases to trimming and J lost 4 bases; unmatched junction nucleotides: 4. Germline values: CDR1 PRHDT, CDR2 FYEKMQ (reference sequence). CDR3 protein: CASSLGRTGEYEQYF. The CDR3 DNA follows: TGTGCCAGCAGCTTAGGTAGGACAGGGGAGTACGAGCAGTACTTC.

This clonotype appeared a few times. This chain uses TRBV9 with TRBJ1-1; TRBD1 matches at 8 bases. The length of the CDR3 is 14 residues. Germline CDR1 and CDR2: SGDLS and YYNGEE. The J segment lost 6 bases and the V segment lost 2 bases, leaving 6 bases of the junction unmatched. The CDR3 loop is CASSVGQGLSEAFF. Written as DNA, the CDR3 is TGTGCCAGCAGCGTTGGACAGGGTTTGTCTGAAGCTTTCTTT.

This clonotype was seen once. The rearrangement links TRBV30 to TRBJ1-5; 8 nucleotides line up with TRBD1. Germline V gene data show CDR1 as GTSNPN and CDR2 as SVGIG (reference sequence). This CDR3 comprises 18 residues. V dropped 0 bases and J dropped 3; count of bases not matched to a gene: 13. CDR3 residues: CAWSVRRGTGLFNQPQHF. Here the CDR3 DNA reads TGTGCCTGGAGTGTACGGCGGGGGACAGGCCTTTTCAATCAGCCCCAGCATTTT.

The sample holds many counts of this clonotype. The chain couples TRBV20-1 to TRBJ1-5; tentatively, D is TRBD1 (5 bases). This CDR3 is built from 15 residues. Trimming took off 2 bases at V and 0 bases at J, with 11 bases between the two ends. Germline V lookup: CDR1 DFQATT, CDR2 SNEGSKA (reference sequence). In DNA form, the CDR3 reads TGCAGTGCTAGACCCAGGGTGTCTAGCAATCAGCCCCAGCATTTT. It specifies CSARPRVSSNQPQHF.

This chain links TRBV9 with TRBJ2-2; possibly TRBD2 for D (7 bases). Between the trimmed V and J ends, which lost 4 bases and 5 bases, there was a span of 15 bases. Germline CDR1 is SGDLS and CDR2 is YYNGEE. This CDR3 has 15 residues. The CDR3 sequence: CASSITGRETGELFF. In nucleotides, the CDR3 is TGTGCCAGCAGCATAACAGGGCGGGAGACCGGGGAGCTGTTTTTT.

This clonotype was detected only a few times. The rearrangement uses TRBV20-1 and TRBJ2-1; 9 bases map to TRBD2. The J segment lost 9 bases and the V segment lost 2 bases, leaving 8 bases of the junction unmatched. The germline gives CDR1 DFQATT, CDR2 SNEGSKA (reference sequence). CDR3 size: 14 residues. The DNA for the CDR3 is TGCAGTGCTAGATGGTTTAGCGGGAGTTCTGAGCAGTTCTTC. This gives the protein CSARWFSGSSEQFF.

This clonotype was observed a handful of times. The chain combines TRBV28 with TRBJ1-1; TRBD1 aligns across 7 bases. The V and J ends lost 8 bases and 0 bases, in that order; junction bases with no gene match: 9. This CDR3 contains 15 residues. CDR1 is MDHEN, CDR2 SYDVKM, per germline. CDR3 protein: CASLPPDRLNTEAFF. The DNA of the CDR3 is TGTGCCAGCCTACCCCCGGACAGGCTGAACACTGAAGCTTTCTTT. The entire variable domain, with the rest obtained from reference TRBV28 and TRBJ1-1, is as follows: DVKVTQSSRYLVKRTGEKVFLECVQDMDHENMFWYRQDPGLGLRLIYFSYDVKMKEKGDIPEGYSVSREKKERFSLILESASTNQTSMYLCASLPPDRLNTEAFFGQGTRLTVV.

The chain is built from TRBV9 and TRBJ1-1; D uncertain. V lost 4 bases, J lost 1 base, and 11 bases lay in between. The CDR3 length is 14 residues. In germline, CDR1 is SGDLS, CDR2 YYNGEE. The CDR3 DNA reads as TGTGCCAGCAGCAATAGGGCCGAGAACACTGAAGCTTTCTTT. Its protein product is CASSNRAENTEAFF.

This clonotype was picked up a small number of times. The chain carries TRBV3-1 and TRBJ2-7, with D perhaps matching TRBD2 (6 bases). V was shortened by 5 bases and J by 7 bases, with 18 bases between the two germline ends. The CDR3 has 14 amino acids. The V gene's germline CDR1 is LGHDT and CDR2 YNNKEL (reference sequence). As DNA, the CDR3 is TGTGCCAGCAGCTCACGGGACTCCCCAAAGGAGCAGTACTTC. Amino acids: CASSSRDSPKEQYF.

CDR3 sequence reads: CAWKGDSYSGNTIYF. CDR3 sequence (DNA): TGTGCCTGGAAGGGGGACTCCTACTCTGGAAACACCATATATTTT. This chain joins TRBV30 and TRBJ1-3; a possible D gene is TRBD1 (6 bases). Germline lookup yields CDR1 GTSNPN and CDR2 SVGIG (reference sequence). V lost 4 bases, J lost 0 bases, and 13 bases lay in between. The length of the CDR3 is 15 residues.

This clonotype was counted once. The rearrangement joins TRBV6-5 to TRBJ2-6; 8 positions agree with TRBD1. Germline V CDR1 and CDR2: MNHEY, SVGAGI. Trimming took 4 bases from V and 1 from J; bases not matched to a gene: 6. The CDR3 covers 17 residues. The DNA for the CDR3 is TGTGCCAGCAGTTGGAGACAGGGGCAATCTGGGGCCAACGTCCTGACTTTC. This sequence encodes CASSWRQGQSGANVLTF.

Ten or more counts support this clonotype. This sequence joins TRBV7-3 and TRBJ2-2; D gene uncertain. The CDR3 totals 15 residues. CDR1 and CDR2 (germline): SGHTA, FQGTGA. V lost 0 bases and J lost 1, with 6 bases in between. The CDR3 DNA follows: TGTGCCAGCAGCTTAACCCCCCAGAACACCGGGGAGCTGTTTTTT. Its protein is CASSLTPQNTGELFF.

CDR3 DNA: TGCAGTGCACCGGCCCGGACGGATACGCAGTATTTT. Protein product: CSAPARTDTQYF. The chain combines TRBV20-1 with TRBJ2-3; D remains ambiguous. The germline V and J ends were trimmed by 6 bases and 6 bases, with 13 bases remaining between them. Germline CDR1 is DFQATT and CDR2 is SNEGSKA (reference sequence). This CDR3 has 12 residues.

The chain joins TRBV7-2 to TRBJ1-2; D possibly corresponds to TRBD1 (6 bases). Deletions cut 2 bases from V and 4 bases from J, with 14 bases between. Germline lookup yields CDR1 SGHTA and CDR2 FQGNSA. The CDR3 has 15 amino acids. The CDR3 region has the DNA TGTGCCAGCAGCTTAACCCCCGGGACAAGCTATGGCTACACCTTC. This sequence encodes CASSLTPGTSYGYTF.

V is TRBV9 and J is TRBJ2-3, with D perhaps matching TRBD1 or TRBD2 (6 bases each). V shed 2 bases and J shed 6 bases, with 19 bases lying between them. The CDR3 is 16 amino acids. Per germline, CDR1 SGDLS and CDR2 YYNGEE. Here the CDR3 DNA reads TGTGCCAGCAGCGTTGTGGAGGGGGGCAGTTTGGATACGCAGTATTTT. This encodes CASSVVEGGSLDTQYF.

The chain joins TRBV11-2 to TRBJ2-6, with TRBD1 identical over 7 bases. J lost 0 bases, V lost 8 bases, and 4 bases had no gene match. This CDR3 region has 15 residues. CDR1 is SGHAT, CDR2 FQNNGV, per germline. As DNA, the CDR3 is TGTGCCAGCCTAGGGGGCGCCTCTGGGGCCAACGTCCTGACTTTC. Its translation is CASLGGASGANVLTF.

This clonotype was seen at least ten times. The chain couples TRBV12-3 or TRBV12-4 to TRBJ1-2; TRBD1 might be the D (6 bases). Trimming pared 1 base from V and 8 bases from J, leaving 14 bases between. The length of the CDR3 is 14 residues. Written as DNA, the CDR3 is TGTGCCAGCAGTTTAGTTGGGGGGGCCGGGGGCTACACCTTC. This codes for CASSLVGGAGGYTF.

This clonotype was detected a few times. CDR3: CSAMTSAIYEQYF. In nucleotides, the CDR3 is TGCAGTGCTATGACTAGCGCCATCTACGAGCAGTACTTC. This chain joins TRBV20-1 and TRBJ2-7; 8 bases map to TRBD2. The J segment lost 3 bases and the V segment lost 4 bases, leaving 5 bases of the junction unmatched. The CDR3 spans 13 residues. Germline values: CDR1 DFQATT, CDR2 SNEGSKA (reference sequence).